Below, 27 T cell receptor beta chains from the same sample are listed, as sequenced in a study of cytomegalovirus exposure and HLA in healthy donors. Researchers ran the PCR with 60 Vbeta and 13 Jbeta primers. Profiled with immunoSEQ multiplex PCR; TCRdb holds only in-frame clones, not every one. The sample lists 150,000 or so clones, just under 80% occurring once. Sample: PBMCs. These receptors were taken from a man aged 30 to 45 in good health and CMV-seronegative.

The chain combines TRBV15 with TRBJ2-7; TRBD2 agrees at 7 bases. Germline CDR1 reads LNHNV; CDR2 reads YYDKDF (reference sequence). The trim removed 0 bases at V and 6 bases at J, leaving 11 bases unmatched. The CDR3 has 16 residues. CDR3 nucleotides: TGTGCCACCAGCAGAGATTCGGGCGGGAGTGGAGGCGAGCAGTACTTC. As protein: CATSRDSGGSGGEQYF.

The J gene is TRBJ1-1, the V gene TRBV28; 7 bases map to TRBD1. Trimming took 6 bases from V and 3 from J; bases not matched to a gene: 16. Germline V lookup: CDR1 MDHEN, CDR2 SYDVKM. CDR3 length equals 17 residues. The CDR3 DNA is TGTGCCAGCAGGCCGGGGACAGCGAATGTTAGAGACACTGAAGCTTTCTTT. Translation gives CASRPGTANVRDTEAFF.

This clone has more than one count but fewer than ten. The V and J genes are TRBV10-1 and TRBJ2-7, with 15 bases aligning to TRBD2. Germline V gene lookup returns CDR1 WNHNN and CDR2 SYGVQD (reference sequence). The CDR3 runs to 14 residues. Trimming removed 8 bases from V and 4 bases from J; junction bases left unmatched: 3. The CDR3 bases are TGCGCCAGCTTTGGGACTAGCGGGAGGTACGAGCAGTACTTC. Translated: CASFGTSGRYEQYF.

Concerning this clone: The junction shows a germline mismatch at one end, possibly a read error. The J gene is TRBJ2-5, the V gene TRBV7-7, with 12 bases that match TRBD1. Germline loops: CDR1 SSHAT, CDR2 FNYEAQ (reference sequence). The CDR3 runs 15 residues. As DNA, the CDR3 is TGTGCTAGCAGCTTAGTGGGACAGGGGGCGGAGACCCAGTACTTC. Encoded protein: CASSLVGQGAETQYF. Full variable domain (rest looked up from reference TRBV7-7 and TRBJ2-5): GAGVSQSPRYKVTKRGQDVTLRCDPISSHATLYWYQQALGQGPEFLTYFNYEAQPDKSGLPSDRFSAERPEGSISTLTIQRTEQRDSAMYRCASSLVGQGAETQYFGPGTRLLVL.

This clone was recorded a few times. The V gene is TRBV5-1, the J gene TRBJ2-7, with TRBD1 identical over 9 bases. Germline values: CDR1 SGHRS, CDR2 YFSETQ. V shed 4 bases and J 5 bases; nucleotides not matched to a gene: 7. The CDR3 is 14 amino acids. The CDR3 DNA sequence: TGCGCCAGCAGCCCGGACAGGGGCTGGAACGAGCAGTACTTC. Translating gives CASSPDRGWNEQYF.

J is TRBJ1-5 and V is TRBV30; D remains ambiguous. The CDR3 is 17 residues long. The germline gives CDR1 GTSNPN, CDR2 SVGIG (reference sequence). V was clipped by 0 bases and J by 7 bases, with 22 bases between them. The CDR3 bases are TGTGCCTGGAGTGTACATCTAGGCCCCCCAGCGGGCCAGCCCCAGCATTTT. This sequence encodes CAWSVHLGPPAGQPQHF.

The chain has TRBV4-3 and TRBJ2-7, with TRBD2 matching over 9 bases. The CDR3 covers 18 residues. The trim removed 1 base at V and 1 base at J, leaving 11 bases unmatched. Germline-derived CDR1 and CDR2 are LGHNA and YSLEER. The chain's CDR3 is CASSQAIVAGGPSYEQYF. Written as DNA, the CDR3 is TGCGCCAGCAGCCAAGCTATAGTCGCGGGAGGGCCTTCCTACGAGCAGTACTTC.

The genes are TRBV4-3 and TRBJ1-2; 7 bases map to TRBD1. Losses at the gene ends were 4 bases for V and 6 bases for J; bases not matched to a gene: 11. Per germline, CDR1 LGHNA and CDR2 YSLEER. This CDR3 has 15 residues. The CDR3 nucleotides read TGCGCCAGCAGCCTCCAAGGCGACAGGGATGATGGCTACACCTTC. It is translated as CASSLQGDRDDGYTF.

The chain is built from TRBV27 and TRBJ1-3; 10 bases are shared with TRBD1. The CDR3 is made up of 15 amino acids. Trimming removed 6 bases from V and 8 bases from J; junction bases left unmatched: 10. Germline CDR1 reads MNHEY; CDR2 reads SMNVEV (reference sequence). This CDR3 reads CASRPRTGGKDTIYF. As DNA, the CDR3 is TGTGCCAGCAGACCTAGGACAGGGGGGAAAGACACCATATATTTT.

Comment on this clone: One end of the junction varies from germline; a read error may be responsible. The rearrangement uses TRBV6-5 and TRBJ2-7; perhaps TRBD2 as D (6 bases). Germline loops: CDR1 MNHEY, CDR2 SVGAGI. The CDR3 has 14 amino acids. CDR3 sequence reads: CAISPTSRAYEQYF. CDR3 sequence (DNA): TGTGCCATCAGTCCCACTAGCAGAGCCTACGAGCAGTACTTC.

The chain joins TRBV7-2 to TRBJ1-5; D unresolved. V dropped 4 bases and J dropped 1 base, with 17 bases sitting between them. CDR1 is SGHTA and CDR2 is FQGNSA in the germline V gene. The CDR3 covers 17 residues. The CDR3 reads CASSSQASGGSNQPQHF. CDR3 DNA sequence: TGTGCCAGCAGCTCCCAGGCGAGCGGCGGAAGCAATCAGCCCCAGCATTTT.

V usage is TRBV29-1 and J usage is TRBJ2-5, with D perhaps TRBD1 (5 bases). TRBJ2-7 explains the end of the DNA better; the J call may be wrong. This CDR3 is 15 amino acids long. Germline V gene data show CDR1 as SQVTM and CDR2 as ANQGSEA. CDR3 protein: CSVEGQGWKGYEQYF. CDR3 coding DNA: TGCAGCGTTGAAGGGCAGGGATGGAAAGGGTACGAGCAGTACTTC.

This CDR3 reads CASSPRAGGPLDTQYF. CDR3 bases: TGTGCCAGCAGCCCGCGAGCGGGAGGCCCTCTAGATACGCAGTATTTT. The chain employs TRBV7-9 and TRBJ2-3; TRBD2 matches at 9 bases. The CDR3 totals 16 residues. V lost 5 bases, J lost 5 bases, and 11 bases stayed unmatched. CDR1 and CDR2 (germline): SEHNR, FQNEAQ (reference sequence).

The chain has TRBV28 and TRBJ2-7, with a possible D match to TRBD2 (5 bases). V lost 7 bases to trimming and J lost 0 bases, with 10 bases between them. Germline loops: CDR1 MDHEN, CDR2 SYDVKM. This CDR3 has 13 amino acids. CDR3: CASKLGSSYEQYF. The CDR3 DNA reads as TGTGCCAGCAAGTTAGGGAGCTCCTACGAGCAGTACTTC.

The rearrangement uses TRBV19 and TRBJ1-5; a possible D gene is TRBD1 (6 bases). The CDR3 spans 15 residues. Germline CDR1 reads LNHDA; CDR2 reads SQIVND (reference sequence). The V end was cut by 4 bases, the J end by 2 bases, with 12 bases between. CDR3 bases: TGTGCCAGTAGTAGGGGGCCCGGACGCAATCAGCCCCAGCATTTT. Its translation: CASSRGPGRNQPQHF.

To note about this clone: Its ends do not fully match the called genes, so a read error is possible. As DNA, the CDR3 is TGTGCTAGCAGCTTGTCGCAGGCATCCTACGAGCAGTACTTC. It encodes CASSLSQASYEQYF. The J gene is TRBJ2-7, the V gene TRBV7-7; D uncertain. CDR1 SSHAT and CDR2 FNYEAQ come from the germline V gene (reference sequence). The length of the CDR3 is 14 residues.

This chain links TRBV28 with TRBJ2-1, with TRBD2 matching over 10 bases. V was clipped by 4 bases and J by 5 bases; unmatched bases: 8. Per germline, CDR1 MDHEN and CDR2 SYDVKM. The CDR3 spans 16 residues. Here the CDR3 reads CASSSLLAGVDNEQFF. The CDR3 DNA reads TGTGCCAGCAGTTCGTTGCTAGCGGGAGTTGACAATGAGCAGTTCTTC.

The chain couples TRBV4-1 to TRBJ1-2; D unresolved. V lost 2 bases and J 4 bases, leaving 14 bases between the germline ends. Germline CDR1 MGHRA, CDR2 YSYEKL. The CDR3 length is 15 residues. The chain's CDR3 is CASSQLTRQTYGYTF. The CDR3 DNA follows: TGCGCCAGCAGCCAACTAACCAGACAAACCTATGGCTACACCTTC.

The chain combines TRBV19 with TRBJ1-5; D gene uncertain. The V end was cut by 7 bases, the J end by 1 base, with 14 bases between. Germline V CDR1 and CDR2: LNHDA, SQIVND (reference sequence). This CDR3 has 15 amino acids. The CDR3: CASMRERGSNQPQHF. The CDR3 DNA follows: TGTGCCAGTATGAGGGAACGGGGAAGCAATCAGCCCCAGCATTTT.

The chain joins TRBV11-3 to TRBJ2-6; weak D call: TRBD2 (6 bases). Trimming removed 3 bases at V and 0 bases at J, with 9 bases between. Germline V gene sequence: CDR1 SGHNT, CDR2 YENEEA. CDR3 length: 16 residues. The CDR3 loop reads CASSFRGSSGANVLTF. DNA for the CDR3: TGTGCCAGCAGCTTTCGGGGGAGCTCTGGGGCCAACGTCCTGACTTTC.

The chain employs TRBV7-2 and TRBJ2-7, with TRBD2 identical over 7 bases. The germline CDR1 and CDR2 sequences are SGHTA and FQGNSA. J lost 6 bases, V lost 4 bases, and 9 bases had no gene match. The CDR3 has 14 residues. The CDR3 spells CASSYGGTGGEQYF. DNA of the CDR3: TGTGCCAGCAGCTACGGCGGGACGGGAGGCGAGCAGTACTTC.

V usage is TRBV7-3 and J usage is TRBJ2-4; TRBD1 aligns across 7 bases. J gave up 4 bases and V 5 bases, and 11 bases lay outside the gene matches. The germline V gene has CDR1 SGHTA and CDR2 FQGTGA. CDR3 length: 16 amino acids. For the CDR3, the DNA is TGTGCCAGCAGCCCTACTGGACAGGCCGCTAAAAACATTCAGTACTTC. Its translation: CASSPTGQAAKNIQYF.

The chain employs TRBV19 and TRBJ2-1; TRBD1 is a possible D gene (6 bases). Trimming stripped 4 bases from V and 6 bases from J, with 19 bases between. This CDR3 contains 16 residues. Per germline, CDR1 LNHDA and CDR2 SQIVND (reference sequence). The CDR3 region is CASSKGHTMYVNEQFF. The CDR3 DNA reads TGTGCCAGTAGTAAGGGACACACTATGTACGTCAATGAGCAGTTCTTC.

The CDR3 nucleotides are TGTGCCAGCAGCTACGACAGGGTTTCACCCCTCCACTTT. It codes for CASSYDRVSPLHF. This chain connects TRBV7-9 to TRBJ1-6; TRBD1 agrees at 7 bases. The CDR3 contains 13 residues. Germline V gene lookup returns CDR1 SEHNR and CDR2 FQNEAQ (reference sequence). Trimming took 4 bases from V and 9 from J; bases not matched to a gene: 3.

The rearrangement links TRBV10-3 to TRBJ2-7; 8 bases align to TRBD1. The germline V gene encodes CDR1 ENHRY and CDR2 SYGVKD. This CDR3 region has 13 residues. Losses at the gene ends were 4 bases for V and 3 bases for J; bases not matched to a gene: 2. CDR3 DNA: TGTGCCATCAGTGGGGGACAGGTCTACGAGCAGTACTTC. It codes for CAISGGQVYEQYF.

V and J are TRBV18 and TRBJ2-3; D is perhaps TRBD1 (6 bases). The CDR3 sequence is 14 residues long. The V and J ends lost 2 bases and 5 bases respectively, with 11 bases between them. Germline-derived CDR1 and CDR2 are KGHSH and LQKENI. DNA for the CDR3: TGTGCCAGCTCACCAAATTTCAGGGGAGATACGCAGTATTTT. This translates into CASSPNFRGDTQYF.

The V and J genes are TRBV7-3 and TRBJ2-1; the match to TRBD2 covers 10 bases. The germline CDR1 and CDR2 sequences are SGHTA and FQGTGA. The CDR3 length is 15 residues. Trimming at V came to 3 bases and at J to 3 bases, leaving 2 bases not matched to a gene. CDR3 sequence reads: CASSFLAGDYNEQFF. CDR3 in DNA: TGTGCCAGCAGCTTCCTAGCGGGAGACTACAATGAGCAGTTCTTC.